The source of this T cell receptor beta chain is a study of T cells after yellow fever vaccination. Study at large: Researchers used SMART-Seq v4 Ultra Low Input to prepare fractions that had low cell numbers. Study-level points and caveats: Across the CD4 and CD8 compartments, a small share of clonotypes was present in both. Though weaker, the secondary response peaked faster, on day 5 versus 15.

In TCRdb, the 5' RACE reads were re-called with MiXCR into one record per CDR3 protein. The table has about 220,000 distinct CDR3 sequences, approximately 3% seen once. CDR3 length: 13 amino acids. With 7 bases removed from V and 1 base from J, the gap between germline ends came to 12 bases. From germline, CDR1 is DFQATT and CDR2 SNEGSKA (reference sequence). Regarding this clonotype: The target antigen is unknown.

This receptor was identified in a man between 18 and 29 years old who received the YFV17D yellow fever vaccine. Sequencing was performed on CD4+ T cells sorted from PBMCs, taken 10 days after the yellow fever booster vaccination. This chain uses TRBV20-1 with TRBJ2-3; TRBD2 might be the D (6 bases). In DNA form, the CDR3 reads TGCAGTGAGGCTAAGCGGGGCACAGATACGCAGTATTTT. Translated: CSEAKRGTDTQYF.